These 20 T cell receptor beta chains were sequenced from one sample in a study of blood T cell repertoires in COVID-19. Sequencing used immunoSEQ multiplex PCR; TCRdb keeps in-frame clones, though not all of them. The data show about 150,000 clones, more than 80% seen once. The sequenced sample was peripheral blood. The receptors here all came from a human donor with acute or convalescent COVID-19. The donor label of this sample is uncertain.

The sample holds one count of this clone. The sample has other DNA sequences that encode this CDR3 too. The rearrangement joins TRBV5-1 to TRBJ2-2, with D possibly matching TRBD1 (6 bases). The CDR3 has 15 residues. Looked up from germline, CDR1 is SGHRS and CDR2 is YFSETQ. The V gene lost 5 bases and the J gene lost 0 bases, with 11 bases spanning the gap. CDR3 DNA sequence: TGCGCCAGCAGTTCCGGGACATCGAACACCGGGGAGCTGTTTTTT. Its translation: CASSSGTSNTGELFF.

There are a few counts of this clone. The CDR3, as DNA: TGTGCCAGCAGCCAAGACAGGGGGGTGAACACTGAAGCTTTCTTT. It translates to CASSQDRGVNTEAFF. The chain has TRBV3-1 (or the pseudogene TRBV3-2) and TRBJ1-1; 7 bases agree with TRBD1. This CDR3 has 15 amino acids. CDR1 is LGHDT, CDR2 YNNKEL, per germline (reference sequence). V was clipped by 0 bases and J by 0 bases; unmatched bases: 1.

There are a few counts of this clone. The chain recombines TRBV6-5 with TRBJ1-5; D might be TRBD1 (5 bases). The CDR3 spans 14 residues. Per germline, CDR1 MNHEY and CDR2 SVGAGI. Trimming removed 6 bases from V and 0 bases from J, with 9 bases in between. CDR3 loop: CASSSTDSNQPQHF. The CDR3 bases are TGTGCCAGCAGCTCGACAGATAGCAATCAGCCCCAGCATTTT.

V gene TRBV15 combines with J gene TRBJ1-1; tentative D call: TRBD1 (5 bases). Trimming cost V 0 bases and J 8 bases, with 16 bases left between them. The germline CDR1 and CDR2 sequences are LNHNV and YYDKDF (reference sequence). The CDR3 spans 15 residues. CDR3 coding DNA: TGTGCCACCAGCAGAGACAGGACCATTAGGGGCGAAGCTTTCTTT. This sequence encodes CATSRDRTIRGEAFF.

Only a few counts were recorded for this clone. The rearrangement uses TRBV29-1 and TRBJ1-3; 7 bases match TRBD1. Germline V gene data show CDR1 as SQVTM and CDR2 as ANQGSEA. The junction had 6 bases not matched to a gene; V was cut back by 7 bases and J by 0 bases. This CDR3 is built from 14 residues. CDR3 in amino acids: CSERDSHSGNTIYF. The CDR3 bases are TGCAGCGAAAGGGACAGCCACTCTGGAAACACCATATATTTT.

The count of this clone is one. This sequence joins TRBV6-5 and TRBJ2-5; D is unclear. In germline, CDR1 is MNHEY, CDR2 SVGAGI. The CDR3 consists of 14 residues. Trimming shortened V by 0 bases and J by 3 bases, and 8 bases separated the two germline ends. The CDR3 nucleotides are TGTGCCAGCAGTTACTCGCTGGCAGAAGAGACCCAGTACTTC. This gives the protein CASSYSLAEETQYF.

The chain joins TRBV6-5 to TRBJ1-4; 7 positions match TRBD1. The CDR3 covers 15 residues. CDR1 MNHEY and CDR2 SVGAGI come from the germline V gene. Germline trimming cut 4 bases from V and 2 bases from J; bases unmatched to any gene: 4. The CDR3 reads CASSSPGGTNEKLFF. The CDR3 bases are TGTGCCAGCAGTTCCCCAGGGGGGACTAATGAAAAACTGTTTTTT.

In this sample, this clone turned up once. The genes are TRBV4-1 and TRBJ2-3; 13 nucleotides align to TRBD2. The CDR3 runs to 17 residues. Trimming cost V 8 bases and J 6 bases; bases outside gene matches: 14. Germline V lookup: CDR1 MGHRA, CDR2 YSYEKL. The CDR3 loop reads CASSSSSGTSGVDTQYF. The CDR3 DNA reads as TGCGCCAGCTCCTCCTCGAGCGGGACTAGCGGGGTTGATACGCAGTATTTT.

The CDR3 coding sequence is TGTGCCAGCATAGGAGAGACTGAAGCTTTCTTT. It codes for CASIGETEAFF. The chain links TRBV28 to TRBJ1-1; D is unresolved. V was cut by 7 bases and J by 5 bases, with 8 bases left in between. The germline V gene encodes CDR1 MDHEN and CDR2 SYDVKM. The CDR3 has 11 residues.

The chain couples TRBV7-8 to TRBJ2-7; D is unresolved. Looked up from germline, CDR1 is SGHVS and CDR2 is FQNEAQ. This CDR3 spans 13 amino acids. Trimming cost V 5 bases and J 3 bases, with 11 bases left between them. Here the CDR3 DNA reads TGTGCCAGCAGCCCGGGTCCCTACTACGAGCAGTACTTC. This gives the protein CASSPGPYYEQYF.

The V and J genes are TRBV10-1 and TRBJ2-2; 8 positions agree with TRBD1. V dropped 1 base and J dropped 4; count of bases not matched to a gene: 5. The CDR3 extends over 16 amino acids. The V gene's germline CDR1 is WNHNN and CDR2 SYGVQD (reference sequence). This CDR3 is CASSEWQGAGTGELFF. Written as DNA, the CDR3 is TGCGCCAGCAGTGAGTGGCAGGGGGCTGGCACCGGGGAGCTGTTTTTT.

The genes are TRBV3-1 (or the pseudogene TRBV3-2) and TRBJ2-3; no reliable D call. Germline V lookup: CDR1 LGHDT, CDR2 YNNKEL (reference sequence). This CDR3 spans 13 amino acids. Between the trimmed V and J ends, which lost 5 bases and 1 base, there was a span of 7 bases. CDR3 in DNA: TGTGCCAGCAGCTTCTCGGGCACAGATACGCAGTATTTT. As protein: CASSFSGTDTQYF.

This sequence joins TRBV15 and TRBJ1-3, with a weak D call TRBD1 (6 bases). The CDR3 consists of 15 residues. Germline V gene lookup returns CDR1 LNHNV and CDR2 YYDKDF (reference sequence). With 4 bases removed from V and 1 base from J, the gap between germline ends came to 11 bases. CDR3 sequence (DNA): TGTGCCACCAGCACCGGACAGACTTCTGGAAACACCATATATTTT. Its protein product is CATSTGQTSGNTIYF.

CDR3 loop: CASTQTGQVVETQYF. CDR3 nucleotides: TGTGCCAGCACCCAAACAGGACAGGTTGTAGAGACCCAGTACTTC. The chain recombines TRBV6-5 with TRBJ2-5, with TRBD1 identical over 7 bases. Germline V gives CDR1 MNHEY, CDR2 SVGAGI. CDR3 size: 15 residues. Unmatched junction bases numbered 12, after V lost 7 bases and J lost 4 bases.

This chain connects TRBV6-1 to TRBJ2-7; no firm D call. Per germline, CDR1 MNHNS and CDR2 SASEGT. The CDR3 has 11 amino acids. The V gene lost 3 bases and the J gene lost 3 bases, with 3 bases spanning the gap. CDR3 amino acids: CASSDGYEQYV. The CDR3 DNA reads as TGTGCCAGCAGTGACGGCTACGAGCAGTACGTC.

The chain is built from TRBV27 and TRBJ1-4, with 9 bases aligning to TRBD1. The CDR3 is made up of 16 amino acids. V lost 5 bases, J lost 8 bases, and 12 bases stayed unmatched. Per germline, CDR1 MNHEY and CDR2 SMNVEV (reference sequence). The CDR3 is CASSQDRGSWKEKLFF. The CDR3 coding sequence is TGTGCCAGCAGTCAAGACAGGGGGTCTTGGAAGGAAAAACTGTTTTTT.

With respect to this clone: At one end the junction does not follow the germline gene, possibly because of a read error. The CDR3 protein is CAGANHYGYTF. The DNA for the CDR3 is TGCGCCGGTGCGAATCACTATGGCTACACCTTC. This sequence joins TRBV6-6 and TRBJ1-2; no reliable D call. CDR3 length: 11 amino acids. The germline gives CDR1 MNHNY, CDR2 SVGAGI (reference sequence).

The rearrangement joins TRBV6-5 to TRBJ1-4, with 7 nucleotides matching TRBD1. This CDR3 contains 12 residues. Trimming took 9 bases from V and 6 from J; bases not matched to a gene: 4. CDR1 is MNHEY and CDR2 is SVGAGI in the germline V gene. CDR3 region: CARTGTDEKLFF. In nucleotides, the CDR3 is TGTGCCAGGACCGGGACAGATGAAAAACTGTTTTTT.

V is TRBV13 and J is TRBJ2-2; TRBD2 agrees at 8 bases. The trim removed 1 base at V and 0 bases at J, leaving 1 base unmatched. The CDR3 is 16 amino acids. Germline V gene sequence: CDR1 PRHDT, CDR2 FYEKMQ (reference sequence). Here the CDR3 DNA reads TGTGCCAGCAGCTTAGCGGGGGGGCCGAACACCGGGGAGCTGTTTTTT. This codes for CASSLAGGPNTGELFF.

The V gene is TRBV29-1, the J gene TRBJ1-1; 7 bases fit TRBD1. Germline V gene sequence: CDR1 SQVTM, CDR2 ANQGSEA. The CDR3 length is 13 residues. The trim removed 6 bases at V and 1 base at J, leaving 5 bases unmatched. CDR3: CSVYRGSNTEAFF. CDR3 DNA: TGCAGCGTATACAGGGGATCGAACACTGAAGCTTTCTTT.